The 28 T cell receptor beta chains in this list originate from one sample, sequenced in a study of CD8 T cells in ankylosing spondylitis. TCRdb independently ran MiXCR on the 5' RACE reads; one entry per CDR3 protein. Among approximately 340,000 distinct CDR3 sequences listed, roughly 14% were seen once. Sequenced: blood, either unsorted or a sorted T cell fraction (not recorded which). Receptors were obtained from a male donor with ankylosing spondylitis or in good health (not recorded which).

This clonotype showed up many times. V and J are TRBV5-1 and TRBJ2-2; 10 bases agree with TRBD2. Germline CDR1 reads SGHRS; CDR2 reads YFSETQ. The V segment lost 0 bases and the J segment 4 bases; nucleotides outside the gene matches: 9. This CDR3 spans 18 amino acids. The CDR3 loop is CASSLDASGSMGTGELFF. CDR3 nucleotides: TGCGCCAGCAGCTTGGATGCTAGCGGGAGCATGGGCACCGGGGAGCTGTTTTTT.

This clonotype was picked up a small number of times. The chain recombines TRBV2 with TRBJ2-5; the D call may be TRBD1 or TRBD2 (6 bases each). The CDR3 spans 13 residues. Trimming pared 10 bases from V and 4 bases from J, leaving 16 bases between. Germline V gene data show CDR1 as SNHLY and CDR2 as FYNNEI. The CDR3 loop reads CAKAGQLGETQYF. The DNA for the CDR3 is TGTGCCAAGGCGGGACAACTCGGAGAGACCCAGTACTTC.

The sample holds a few counts of this clonotype. The genes are TRBV12-3 or TRBV12-4 and TRBJ1-2; a possible D gene is TRBD1 (5 bases). The CDR3 consists of 15 residues. V was clipped by 3 bases and J by 2 bases, with 13 bases between them. CDR3: CASSLFGGGNYGYTF. The CDR3 nucleotides are TGTGCCAGCAGTTTGTTCGGGGGTGGCAACTATGGCTACACCTTC.

The chain links TRBV28 to TRBJ1-6; possible D gene TRBD1, 5 bases. CDR1 and CDR2 from the germline V gene are MDHEN and SYDVKM. The CDR3 sequence is 14 residues long. Trimming pared 2 bases from V and 6 bases from J, leaving 8 bases between. CDR3: CASSLGHSNSPLHF. The CDR3 DNA reads TGTGCCAGCAGTTTAGGACACTCTAATTCACCCCTCCACTTT.

The rearrangement uses TRBV11-2 and TRBJ1-4; D gene uncertain. The germline V gene encodes CDR1 SGHAT and CDR2 FQNNGV. Trimming took off 0 bases at V and 5 bases at J, with 10 bases between the two ends. The CDR3 extends over 15 amino acids. CDR3 DNA sequence: TGTGCCAGCAGCTTAGACAGAAGATTGAATGAAAAACTGTTTTTT. Translating it yields CASSLDRRLNEKLFF.

This clonotype was counted a few times. This chain uses TRBV5-6 with TRBJ2-1; D gene uncertain. Germline CDR1 is SGHDT and CDR2 is YYEEEE. Trimming pared 1 base from V and 4 bases from J, leaving 15 bases between. This CDR3 comprises 16 residues. CDR3 amino acids: CASSLLRSTDYNEQFF. CDR3 sequence (DNA): TGTGCCAGCAGCTTGTTAAGGTCAACGGATTACAATGAGCAGTTCTTC.

This clonotype occurred a few times. The V call is TRBV7-2, the J call TRBJ2-7; D gene unclear. The germline CDR1 and CDR2 sequences are SGHTA and FQGNSA. There are 16 residues in the CDR3. The V and J ends lost 2 bases and 1 base respectively, with 15 bases between them. The CDR3 region has the DNA TGTGCCAGCAGCTTATCCCAAGGAAAACTGTCCTACGAGCAGTACTTC. Translating it yields CASSLSQGKLSYEQYF.

The chain joins TRBV12-5 to TRBJ2-2; 12 bases are shared with TRBD2. The CDR3 runs to 18 residues. CDR1 and CDR2 from the germline V gene are LGHNT and FRNRAP. After removal of 3 bases from V and 3 bases from J, the junction contained 8 bases not matched to a gene. CDR3 in DNA: TGTGCTAGTGGTTTCAGATCCGGACTAGCGGGGTACACCGGGGAGCTGTTTTTT. Protein sequence: CASGFRSGLAGYTGELFF. Filled out from reference TRBV12-5 and TRBJ2-2, the complete variable domain reads DARVTQTPRHKVTEMGQEVTMRCQPILGHNTVFWYRQTMMQGLELLAYFRNRAPLDDSGMPKDRFSAEMPDATLATLKIQPSEPRDSAVYFCASGFRSGLAGYTGELFFGEGSRLTVL.

The chain has TRBV20-1 and TRBJ2-3; no definite D call. The germline V gene has CDR1 DFQATT and CDR2 SNEGSKA (reference sequence). V gave up 2 bases and J gave up 0 bases, with 6 bases separating them. This CDR3 is built from 13 residues. CDR3 sequence reads: CSARKPSTDTQYF. DNA of the CDR3: TGCAGTGCTAGAAAGCCTAGCACAGATACGCAGTATTTT.

This clonotype was picked up a small number of times. The chain carries TRBV11-2 and TRBJ2-3; TRBD2 matches at 13 bases. Germline trimming cut 5 bases from V and 0 bases from J; bases unmatched to any gene: 8. This CDR3 has 18 residues. Germline V gene lookup returns CDR1 SGHAT and CDR2 FQNNGV. Written as DNA, the CDR3 is TGTGCCAGCAGCCTGCGGGGGACTAGCGGGGATAGCACAGATACGCAGTATTTT. Translating gives CASSLRGTSGDSTDTQYF.

This clonotype was seen a handful of times. V gene TRBV3-1 combines with J gene TRBJ2-6, with 7 bases aligning to TRBD1. The CDR3 loop spans 19 amino acids. V lost 2 bases and J lost 0; bases outside the gene matches: 10. Per the germline V gene, CDR1 is LGHDT and CDR2 is YNNKEL (reference sequence). The CDR3 DNA is TGTGCCAGCAGCCAAAGCTGGGACAGATCCCCCTCTGGGGCCAACGTCCTGACTTTC. This encodes CASSQSWDRSPSGANVLTF. Drawing the rest from reference TRBV3-1 and TRBJ2-6, the complete variable domain is DTAVSQTPKYLVTQMGNDKSIKCEQNLGHDTMYWYKQDSKKFLKIMFSYNNKELIINETVPNRFSPKSPDKAHLNLHINSLELGDSAVYFCASSQSWDRSPSGANVLTFGAGSRLTVL.

This sequence joins TRBV4-2 and TRBJ2-7; 8 nucleotides agree with TRBD1. The germline V gene encodes CDR1 LGHNA and CDR2 YNFKEQ. This CDR3 comprises 15 residues. J was trimmed by 4 bases and V by 8 bases; bases with no gene match: 13. The CDR3 DNA is TGTGCCAGCGGACAGACCGGACAGGGTGTTTACGAGCAGTACTTC. It codes for CASGQTGQGVYEQYF.

This clonotype was found many times. CDR3 sequence: CASSLDPWPQHF. As DNA, the CDR3 is TGTGCCAGCAGCTTAGACCCCTGGCCCCAGCATTTT. The chain carries TRBV7-2 and TRBJ1-5, with D unresolved. This CDR3 comprises 12 residues. Germline V lookup: CDR1 SGHTA, CDR2 FQGNSA. The V and J ends lost 1 base and 9 bases respectively, with 7 bases between them.

This clonotype was seen a few times. CDR3 in DNA: TGCGCCAGCAGCTTGGGGGGGCACACAGATACGCAGTATTTT. It encodes CASSLGGHTDTQYF. This rearrangement joins TRBV5-1 to TRBJ2-3, with D possibly being TRBD1 (6 bases). The CDR3 loop spans 14 amino acids. V lost 0 bases and J lost 2, with 7 bases in between. Germline CDR1 reads SGHRS; CDR2 reads YFSETQ.

This rearrangement joins TRBV20-1 to TRBJ2-7, with D possibly being TRBD1 or TRBD2 (7 bases each). Deletions cut 6 bases from V and 4 bases from J, with 13 bases between. The germline CDR1 and CDR2 sequences are DFQATT and SNEGSKA (reference sequence). The CDR3 consists of 12 residues. CDR3 residues: CSADREGYEQYF. The CDR3 DNA follows: TGCAGTGCCGACAGGGAGGGTTACGAGCAGTACTTC.

The genes are TRBV6-5 and TRBJ2-6; D is unresolved. Germline V gives CDR1 MNHEY, CDR2 SVGAGI. The CDR3 is 15 residues long. Trimming shortened V by 0 bases and J by 1 base, and 4 bases separated the two germline ends. The CDR3: CASSYSGSGANVLTF. CDR3 coding DNA: TGTGCCAGCAGTTACTCGGGTTCTGGGGCCAACGTCCTGACTTTC.

The chain recombines TRBV20-1 with TRBJ1-5; 7 nucleotides agree with TRBD1. Trimming took 4 bases from V and 2 from J; bases not matched to a gene: 5. Germline assignment: CDR1 DFQATT and CDR2 SNEGSKA (reference sequence). This CDR3 is 14 amino acids long. CDR3 sequence reads: CSATDREGNQPQHF. For the CDR3, the DNA is TGCAGTGCTACCGACAGGGAAGGCAATCAGCCCCAGCATTTT.

A few counts support this clonotype. The V call is TRBV5-1, the J call TRBJ2-1; no reliable D call. The CDR3 is made up of 16 amino acids. V gave up 0 bases and J gave up 9 bases, with 19 bases separating them. Germline loops: CDR1 SGHRS, CDR2 YFSETQ. The chain's CDR3 is CASSLAEARRPGEQFF. The CDR3 DNA is TGCGCCAGCAGCTTGGCCGAGGCTCGGAGACCCGGTGAGCAGTTCTTC.

The table lists this clonotype with a few counts. J is TRBJ2-2 and V is TRBV5-1; 8 bases match TRBD1. V lost 0 bases, J lost 6 bases, and 4 bases stayed unmatched. This CDR3 is built from 15 residues. Germline CDR1 is SGHRS and CDR2 is YFSETQ. In nucleotides, the CDR3 is TGCGCCAGCAGCTTGGGGACAGGGCGGCCCGGGGAGCTGTTTTTT. This encodes CASSLGTGRPGELFF. Full variable domain (missing parts from reference TRBV5-1 and TRBJ2-2): KAGVTQTPRYLIKTRGQQVTLSCSPISGHRSVSWYQQTPGQGLQFLFEYFSETQRNKGNFPGRFSGRQFSNSRSEMNVSTLELGDSALYLCASSLGTGRPGELFFGEGSRLTVL.

The rearrangement links TRBV15 to TRBJ2-3; a possible D gene is TRBD1 (5 bases). CDR3 length: 16 residues. The V and J ends lost 1 base and 4 bases respectively, with 15 bases between them. The germline V gene has CDR1 LNHNV and CDR2 YYDKDF (reference sequence). CDR3 protein: CATSRGGQGRSDTQYF. The CDR3, as DNA: TGTGCCACCAGCAGAGGTGGTCAGGGAAGGTCAGATACGCAGTATTTT.

The rearrangement uses TRBV5-1 and TRBJ2-7; D is perhaps TRBD1 or TRBD2 (5 bases each). Looked up from germline, CDR1 is SGHRS and CDR2 is YFSETQ. V lost 3 bases and J 3 bases, leaving 13 bases between the germline ends. The CDR3 extends over 14 amino acids. Here the CDR3 reads CASSSRDRGYEQYF. CDR3 coding DNA: TGCGCCAGCAGCTCAAGGGACCGAGGCTACGAGCAGTACTTC.

The chain carries TRBV3-1 and TRBJ2-1, with a weak D call TRBD2 (6 bases). Germline CDR1 LGHDT, CDR2 YNNKEL (reference sequence). The V end lost 0 bases, the J end lost 7 bases, and 13 bases lay between the germline ends. There are 15 residues in the CDR3. The CDR3 is CASSQDPAEGNEQFF. The DNA of the CDR3 is TGTGCCAGCAGCCAAGATCCAGCGGAGGGGAATGAGCAGTTCTTC.

The V call is TRBV10-2, the J call TRBJ2-5; D is unclear. The CDR3 loop spans 13 amino acids. Trimming removed 4 bases from V and 5 bases from J, with 11 bases in between. Germline-derived CDR1 and CDR2 are WSHSY and SAAADI. The CDR3 here is CASSAPLEETQYF. CDR3 sequence (DNA): TGCGCCAGCAGTGCCCCCCTCGAGGAGACCCAGTACTTC.

The chain employs TRBV3-1 and TRBJ1-1; possible D gene TRBD1, 5 bases. V was trimmed by 1 base and J by 6 bases, leaving 15 bases between them. Germline V lookup: CDR1 LGHDT, CDR2 YNNKEL (reference sequence). The CDR3 consists of 15 residues. The CDR3 DNA sequence: TGTGCCAGCAGCCAAGGTCCGGGGGGGACCGCTGAAGCTTTCTTT. Amino acids: CASSQGPGGTAEAFF.

The chain uses TRBV28 and TRBJ2-3; a possible D gene is TRBD2 (6 bases). The ends were cut back, 2 bases at V and 1 base at J, with 10 bases in the middle. CDR3 length equals 15 residues. Germline CDR1 and CDR2: MDHEN and SYDVKM. This CDR3 is CASSLTWGGTDTQYF. The CDR3 bases are TGTGCCAGCAGTTTAACGTGGGGGGGCACAGATACGCAGTATTTT.

This chain connects TRBV3-1 to TRBJ2-3, with TRBD2 identical over 10 bases. Trimming took 1 base from V and 0 from J; bases not matched to a gene: 1. CDR1 is LGHDT and CDR2 is YNNKEL in the germline V gene (reference sequence). The CDR3 contains 16 residues. CDR3 protein: CASSQASGGSTDTQYF. The CDR3, as DNA: TGTGCCAGCAGCCAAGCTAGCGGGGGAAGCACAGATACGCAGTATTTT.

In its sample, this clonotype was seen many times. The rearrangement uses TRBV3-1 and TRBJ2-7, with D unresolved. V dropped 3 bases and J dropped 3 bases, with 12 bases sitting between them. Germline-derived CDR1 and CDR2 are LGHDT and YNNKEL (reference sequence). The CDR3 runs 14 residues. CDR3 nucleotides: TGTGCCAGCAGCCACCTCCCTGGAAGCTACGAGCAGTACTTC. It encodes CASSHLPGSYEQYF.

This clonotype was detected a few times. This chain joins TRBV2 and TRBJ2-3; a possible D gene is TRBD2 (5 bases). There are 14 residues in the CDR3. Between the trimmed V and J ends, which lost 6 bases and 0 bases, there was a span of 10 bases. CDR1 is SNHLY, CDR2 FYNNEI, per germline. CDR3 amino acids: CASSEQRSTDTQYF. As DNA, the CDR3 is TGTGCCAGCAGCGAACAGCGGAGCACAGATACGCAGTATTTT.